The rows below give T cell receptor beta chains drawn from one sample of a study of T cells in Graves' hyperthyroidism and ophthalmopathy. TCRdb reprocessed the multiplex PCR reads with MiXCR, giving one entry per CDR3 protein. This table has around 370,000 distinct CDR3 sequences, 15% to 20% appearing once. Source material: blood. The source is a man in his late teens or twenties with Graves' ophthalmopathy. Both conserved end residues are part of each CDR3. D genes are given only for firm matches. A row's size may be missing; if present it is once, few, many or a size class.

cdr3_aa: CASSNRDRGDYGYTF
cdr3_nt: TGTGCCAGCAGCAACCGGGACAGGGGAGACTATGGCTACACCTTC
j_call: TRBJ1-2
d_call: TRBD1
v_call: TRBV5-5
clone_size: few

cdr3_aa: CASSQEGPKITEAFF
cdr3_nt: TGTGCCAGCAGCCAAGAGGGTCCAAAGATCACTGAAGCTTTCTTT
j_call: TRBJ1-1
d_call: .
v_call: TRBV7-3
clone_size: many

cdr3_aa: CATAMRFGDYGYTF
cdr3_nt: TGTGCCACGGCCATGAGGTTCGGGGACTATGGCTACACCTTC
j_call: TRBJ1-2
d_call: .
v_call: TRBV19
clone_size: .

cdr3_aa: CASSSGRTSYEQYF
cdr3_nt: TGTGCCAGCAGCTCCGGCAGGACGTCCTACGAGCAGTACTTC
j_call: TRBJ2-7
d_call: .
v_call: TRBV11-2
clone_size: many

cdr3_aa: CATSDGAGTGRADTQYF
cdr3_nt: TGTGCCACCAGTGATGGCGCCGGGACAGGGAGGGCAGATACGCAGTATTTT
j_call: TRBJ2-3
d_call: TRBD1
v_call: TRBV24-1
clone_size: .

cdr3_aa: CASSNTGGRTEAFF
cdr3_nt: TGCGCCAGCAGCAACACAGGGGGCCGGACTGAAGCTTTCTTT
j_call: TRBJ1-1
d_call: TRBD1
v_call: TRBV5-1
clone_size: many

cdr3_aa: CATSDRTGYEQYF
cdr3_nt: TGTGCCACCAGTGACCGGACAGGGTACGAGCAGTACTTC
j_call: TRBJ2-7
d_call: TRBD1
v_call: TRBV24-1
clone_size: many

cdr3_aa: CASGREGGQYF
cdr3_nt: TGTGCCTCCGGAAGGGAAGGCGGGCAGTACTTC
j_call: TRBJ2-7
d_call: .
v_call: TRBV3-1
clone_size: .

cdr3_aa: CAASQGTQPQHF
cdr3_nt: TGTGCCGCAAGCCAGGGGACTCAGCCCCAGCATTTT
j_call: TRBJ1-5
d_call: .
v_call: TRBV24-1
clone_size: many

cdr3_aa: CASSVTKGLNTEAFF
cdr3_nt: TGTGCCAGCAGCGTAACAAAAGGGTTGAACACTGAAGCTTTCTTT
j_call: TRBJ1-1
d_call: .
v_call: TRBV9
clone_size: few

cdr3_aa: CSARDSSGVTQDTQYF
cdr3_nt: TGCAGTGCTAGAGATTCGAGCGGGGTAACCCAAGATACGCAGTATTTT
j_call: TRBJ2-3
d_call: TRBD2
v_call: TRBV20-1
clone_size: many

cdr3_aa: CASSPALSRGFDEQYF
cdr3_nt: TGCGCCAGCAGCCCCGCCCTATCCAGGGGCTTCGACGAGCAGTACTTC
j_call: TRBJ2-7
d_call: .
v_call: TRBV4-1
clone_size: .

cdr3_aa: CAITAEGQNTEAFF
cdr3_nt: TGTGCCATTACGGCGGAAGGGCAAAACACTGAAGCTTTCTTT
j_call: TRBJ1-1
d_call: .
v_call: TRBV10-3
clone_size: .

cdr3_aa: CASREDPGVKTEAFF
cdr3_nt: TGTGCCAGCAGGGAAGACCCAGGGGTTAAGACTGAAGCTTTCTTT
j_call: TRBJ1-1
d_call: .
v_call: TRBV13
clone_size: many

cdr3_aa: CASSFLRGLTFEAFF
cdr3_nt: TGCGCCAGCAGCTTTCTCAGGGGGCTCACCTTTGAAGCTTTCTTT
j_call: TRBJ1-1
d_call: TRBD1
v_call: TRBV5-1
clone_size: .

cdr3_aa: CASSYSWQPLDYGYTF
cdr3_nt: TGTGCCAGCAGTTACTCATGGCAGCCCCTGGACTATGGCTACACCTTC
j_call: TRBJ1-2
d_call: .
v_call: TRBV6-5
clone_size: few

cdr3_aa: CASSSLQGQLTQYF
cdr3_nt: TGTGCCAGCAGTTCCCTTCAGGGACAGCTTACGCAGTATTTT
j_call: TRBJ2-3
d_call: TRBD1
v_call: TRBV6-1
clone_size: few

cdr3_aa: CASSRPGTSSGYTF
cdr3_nt: TGTGCCAGCAGCCGGCCTGGGACAAGCTCTGGCTACACCTTC
j_call: TRBJ1-2
d_call: .
v_call: TRBV3-1
clone_size: many

cdr3_aa: CASSYKGDLYYGYTF
cdr3_nt: TGTGCCAGCAGTTACAAAGGGGATTTATACTATGGCTACACCTTC
j_call: TRBJ1-2
d_call: .
v_call: TRBV6-1
clone_size: many

cdr3_aa: CASSGLLGQGDTQYF
cdr3_nt: TGTGCCAGCAGCGGCCTTTTAGGGCAGGGAGATACGCAGTATTTT
j_call: TRBJ2-3
d_call: .
v_call: TRBV9
clone_size: many

cdr3_aa: CASSYLTGEQFF
cdr3_nt: TGTGCCAGCAGTTACCTGACGGGGGAGCAGTTCTTC
j_call: TRBJ2-1
d_call: .
v_call: TRBV6-5
clone_size: .

cdr3_aa: CASSLAEVGAAQPQHF
cdr3_nt: TGTGCCAGCAGCTTGGCCGAGGTGGGTGCGGCTCAGCCCCAGCATTTT
j_call: TRBJ1-5
d_call: .
v_call: TRBV5-6
clone_size: many

cdr3_aa: CASSQESGKNTGELFF
cdr3_nt: TGCGCCAGCAGCCAAGAGAGTGGGAAGAACACCGGGGAGCTGTTTTTT
j_call: TRBJ2-2
d_call: .
v_call: TRBV4-1
clone_size: .

cdr3_aa: CSVEWGSGNQPQHF
cdr3_nt: TGCAGCGTTGAGTGGGGTTCTGGCAATCAGCCCCAGCATTTT
j_call: TRBJ1-5
d_call: .
v_call: TRBV29-1
clone_size: many

cdr3_aa: CASSDGTGFTEAFF
cdr3_nt: TGTGCCAGTAGCGACGGGACAGGGTTTACTGAAGCTTTCTTT
j_call: TRBJ1-1
d_call: TRBD1
v_call: TRBV19
clone_size: .

cdr3_aa: CAIRSPGPGNTIYF
cdr3_nt: TGTGCCATCAGGTCTCCGGGACCGGGAAACACCATATATTTT
j_call: TRBJ1-3
d_call: .
v_call: TRBV10-3
clone_size: few

cdr3_aa: CATRRDRDIYEQYF
cdr3_nt: TGTGCCACCCGCCGGGACAGGGATATATACGAGCAGTACTTC
j_call: TRBJ2-7
d_call: TRBD1
v_call: TRBV6-2/TRBV6-3
clone_size: .

cdr3_aa: CASSLIAGAGNTIYF
cdr3_nt: TGTGCCAGCAGTTTAATCGCAGGGGCAGGAAACACCATATATTTT
j_call: TRBJ1-3
d_call: .
v_call: TRBV28
clone_size: many

cdr3_aa: CASSRSGRLYEQYF
cdr3_nt: TGTGCCAGCAGTCGTAGCGGGAGGTTGTACGAGCAGTACTTC
j_call: TRBJ2-7
d_call: TRBD2
v_call: TRBV6-1
clone_size: .